This TCR beta chain was retrieved from a study of glioma-infiltrating T cells (dated by TCRdb to the mid-2010s). A note on the overall study: Glioma tissue, non-neoplastic brain tissue and matched peripheral blood mononuclear cells were used as sources from which TCR alpha- and beta-chain repertoires were sequenced. Three low-grade glioma patients, several primary glioblastoma patients, and three non-glioma patients who contributed non-neoplastic brain tissue made up the paired cohort. To gauge divergence between tissue and blood T-cell populations, every tissue-infiltrating repertoire was compared against the peripheral blood repertoire from the same patient. General findings and caveats noted by the study authors: The group comparisons were based on small numbers of patients: three non-neoplastic, three low-grade glioma and roughly eight glioblastoma patients. VJ-independent divergence between tissue and blood was found to be below expectation in non-neoplastic patients but above expectation in all gliomas, particularly low-grade gliomas. Tissue and blood shared very few CDR3 sequences, a result attributed to high CDR3 diversity and limited sampling.

The CDR3, from cysteine to phenylalanine, totals 17 residues. The DNA shown is the 51-base CDR3, in frame from base 1. Germline trimming amounts to 8 bases on V and 4 bases on J, with 11 as the count of junction bases outside the gene matches. The germline V gene supplies CDR1 MNHEY and CDR2 SVGEGT. Ten or more counts support this clonotype. Its cognate antigen has yet to be identified. Within one base of it there is no much larger clone, and no base qualities were kept. The iRepertoire nested amplicon-rescue multiplex PCR (arm-PCR) platform was used to amplify TCR alpha and beta CDR3 regions from RNA. One-step reverse transcription and amplification used about 95-400 ng of tissue mRNA or PBMC total RNA as input. Following bead purification, Illumina adapters were added by a secondary multiplex PCR, and libraries between 200 and 400 bp were gel-purified. Internal 6-nucleotide barcodes were carried by the libraries and were used for demultiplexing. Sequencing of libraries was performed on an Illumina MiSeq with 2x220 or 2x250 nucleotide paired-end reads. As for how the authors treated the data: Paired reads were merged using FLASH 1.2.11 and aligned with BWA-MEM to the GRCh37 human genome, and TRA and TRB reads were then extracted. For V and J assignment, an IMGT-derived reference of cassette sequences and CDR3 motifs that included pseudogenes was used. Reads were translated in three frames, and productive CDR3s were defined by a C…FGXG motif without stop codons. Clonotypes were defined as unique combinations of V-J cassette pair and CDR3 amino acid sequence. Hamming distance filtering was applied to reads, with thresholds set by the sequence error rate of each sample in mapped regions. TCRdb passed the public sequencing reads through fastp at Q25 and MiXCR, retaining productive beta sequences. Records with the same CDR3 protein are collapsed into one entry carrying the most frequent genes and DNA. TCRdb, not the authors, supplied the V and J calls. The sample profile shows 90,000 to 110,000 distinct CDR3 sequences; 25% to 30% of them were found once. The top ten clones comprise about a third of the sample.

The V gene is TRBV6-2 or TRBV6-3 and the J gene is TRBJ2-1, and TRBD2 aligns with 13 junction nucleotides. The material sequenced was glioma tissue, nonneoplastic brain tissue, or PBMCs (not recorded which). The receptor was isolated from a human donor with low-grade glioma or glioblastoma, undergoing nonglioma brain surgery, or in good health (not recorded which). The CDR3 in this case is CASQSNLGLAGYNEQFF. The nucleotides are TGTGCCAGCCAGAGCAACCTGGGACTAGCGGGATACAATGAGCAGTTCTTC.